The next 32 T cell receptor beta chains were all read from a single sample in a study of blood T cells in healthy people across ages. A second PCR, run for about 7 to 11 cycles, used a sample-barcoded 5' primer plus a J-beta primer mix. MiXCR, run by TCRdb on the 5' RACE reads, gives a single entry per CDR3 protein. The sample holds hundreds of thousands of distinct CDR3 sequences, more than 25% seen once. Source material: blood. The source of these receptors is a woman aged 80 or over in good health.

This clonotype was found many times. This sequence joins TRBV7-2 and TRBJ2-7; D may be TRBD2 (6 bases). CDR3 length: 16 residues. V dropped 5 bases and J dropped 0 bases, with 17 bases sitting between them. Germline V CDR1 and CDR2: SGHTA, FQGNSA. The CDR3, as DNA: TGTGCCAGCAGCGTTCGACCGGGACTCGCCTCCTACGAGCAGTACTTC. It yields the protein CASSVRPGLASYEQYF. The full variable domain, in which reference TRBV7-2 and TRBJ2-7 provide the parts outside the CDR3, is GAGVSQSPSNKVTEKGKDVELRCDPISGHTALYWYRQSLGQGLEFLIYFQGNSAPDKSGLPSDRFSAERTGGSVSTLTIQRTQQEDSAVYLCASSVRPGLASYEQYFGPGTRLTVT.

For the CDR3, the DNA is TGCAGCGTTGATACAGTGGGAGACTATGGCTACACCTTC. Protein product: CSVDTVGDYGYTF. This chain links TRBV29-1 with TRBJ1-2; D unclear. V lost 3 bases to trimming and J lost 3 bases, with 11 bases between them. From germline, CDR1 is SQVTM and CDR2 ANQGSEA. The CDR3 contains 13 residues.

Regarding this clonotype: A much bigger clone sits one base away, suggesting this may be a read error. The V call is TRBV7-8, the J call TRBJ2-1, with 8 bases that match TRBD1. The CDR3 sequence is 17 residues long. CDR1 and CDR2 (germline): SGHVS, FQNEAQ. Trimming removed 4 bases from V and 5 bases from J; junction bases left unmatched: 13. This chain's CDR3 is CASSSRRGQGTHNEQFF. In DNA, the CDR3 is TGTGCCAGCAGCTCGAGAAGAGGACAGGGAACCCACAATGAGCAGTTCTTC.

For this clonotype: The final CDR3 position lacks the conserved phenylalanine or tryptophan, pointing to a likely read error. CDR3 sequence (DNA): TGTGCCAGCAGCTTAGCGGCCGGGCAAGAGACCCAGTACTGC. It is translated as CASSLAAGQETQYC. This chain connects TRBV7-9 to TRBJ2-5; D is unclear. CDR3 size: 14 residues. Trimming removed 0 bases at V and 2 bases at J, with 7 bases between. Germline V lookup: CDR1 SEHNR, CDR2 FQNEAQ (reference sequence).

The gene calls are TRBV14 and TRBJ1-2, with D tentatively TRBD1 (6 bases). This CDR3 comprises 16 residues. Germline loops: CDR1 SGHDN, CDR2 FVKESK. V lost 0 bases and J lost 3, with 14 bases in between. The CDR3 spells CASSQDSGAVDYGYTF. In DNA form, the CDR3 reads TGTGCCAGCAGCCAAGATTCAGGGGCGGTAGACTATGGCTACACCTTC. Together with reference TRBV14 and TRBJ1-2, the CDR3 gives the full variable domain: EAGVTQFPSHSVIEKGQTVTLRCDPISGHDNLYWYRRVMGKEIKFLLHFVKESKQDESGMPNNRFLAERTGGTYSTLKVQPAELEDSGVYFCASSQDSGAVDYGYTFGSGTRLTVV.

This clonotype was found a few times. The chain joins TRBV5-6 to TRBJ2-7; 9 nucleotides line up with TRBD1. The ends lost 5 bases at V and 0 bases at J; junction bases unmatched: 3. CDR1 SGHDT and CDR2 YYEEEE come from the germline V gene. This CDR3 is built from 14 residues. CDR3 nucleotide sequence: TGTGCCAGCAGGCACAGGGGGCGCTCCTACGAGCAGTACTTC. It codes for CASRHRGRSYEQYF.

The chain combines TRBV6-9 with TRBJ2-2; perhaps TRBD1 as D (6 bases). Germline assignment: CDR1 MNHGY and CDR2 SVAAGI. V was shortened by 4 bases and J by 6 bases, with 15 bases between the two germline ends. The CDR3 contains 15 residues. The CDR3 spells CASSFNRVHPGELFF. CDR3 coding DNA: TGTGCCAGCAGTTTCAACAGGGTTCACCCCGGGGAGCTGTTTTTT.

A word on this clonotype: An end of the junction does not agree with germline; a read error may underlie this. This chain uses TRBV2 with TRBJ1-2; D not resolved. This CDR3 region has 11 residues. Germline V CDR1 and CDR2: SNHLY, FYNNEI. CDR3 nucleotides: TGTGCCGGGCAGGCTAACTGTGGCTACACCTTC. Its translation is CAGQANCGYTF.

This clonotype came up a few times. The chain couples TRBV6-5 to TRBJ1-6; D is uncertain. The CDR3 has 18 amino acids. V lost 2 bases, J lost 0 bases, and 14 bases lay in between. Germline V gene lookup returns CDR1 MNHEY and CDR2 SVGAGI. CDR3 loop: CASSYANSGSSYNSPLHF. CDR3 in DNA: TGTGCCAGCAGTTACGCGAATTCCGGGTCCTCCTATAATTCACCCCTCCACTTT.

In regard to this clonotype: Since a much larger clone is just one base distant, this may be a read error. The genes are TRBV5-1 and TRBJ2-5; TRBD2 agrees at 8 bases. Germline values: CDR1 SGHRS, CDR2 YFSETQ. Trimming cost V 7 bases and J 11 bases; bases outside gene matches: 16. The CDR3 runs 14 residues. CDR3 in amino acids: CASWESAGVGEQYF. In DNA, the CDR3 is TGCGCCAGCTGGGAGTCAGCGGGGGTAGGTGAGCAGTACTTC.

The chain joins TRBV5-5 to TRBJ2-5, with a tentative D call TRBD1 (5 bases). The V gene lost 2 bases and the J gene lost 3 bases, with 8 bases spanning the gap. Germline values: CDR1 SGHKS, CDR2 YYEKEE (reference sequence). The CDR3 has 13 amino acids. The CDR3 loop reads CASSFFREETQYF. The CDR3 DNA reads as TGTGCCAGCAGCTTTTTCAGGGAAGAGACCCAGTACTTC.

Concerning this clonotype: This clone may be a read error of a much larger clone one base away. The chain combines TRBV15 with TRBJ1-6, with D unclear. The germline V gene has CDR1 LNHNV and CDR2 YYDKDF (reference sequence). The CDR3 sequence is 16 residues long. CDR3 protein: CATSREQSAYNSPLYF. The CDR3 region has the DNA TGTGCCACCAGCAGGGAACAGTCGGCCTATAATTCACCCCTCTACTTT. The complete variable domain, with remaining parts taken from reference TRBV15 and TRBJ1-6, reads DAMVIQNPRYQVTQFGKPVTLSCSQTLNHNVMYWYQQKSSQAPKLLFHYYDKDFNNEADTPDNFQSRRPNTSFCFLDIRSPGLGDTAMYLCATSREQSAYNSPLYFGNGTRLTVT.

In regard to this clonotype: A much more abundant neighbour one base away suggests this may be a read error. The gene calls are TRBV20-1 and TRBJ1-6, with D unclear. CDR3 size: 13 residues. The V end was cut by 3 bases, the J end by 12 bases, with 15 bases between. Per germline, CDR1 DFQATT and CDR2 SNEGSKA (reference sequence). The CDR3 bases are TGCAGTGCTAGTCTCGGTATAATTCGACCCCTCCACTTT. The encoded protein is CSASLGIIRPLHF.

With respect to this clonotype: Being one base from a much bigger clone, this may be a read error. The chain joins TRBV7-2 to TRBJ1-2; D is perhaps TRBD1 (6 bases). The CDR3 length is 15 residues. With 5 bases removed from V and 7 bases from J, the gap between germline ends came to 20 bases. The germline CDR1 and CDR2 sequences are SGHTA and FQGNSA. The CDR3 nucleotides are TGTGCCAGCAGCCGTGACAGGACCCCTTCATGTGGCTACACCTTC. This translates into CASSRDRTPSCGYTF.

The rearrangement uses TRBV24-1 and TRBJ2-3; TRBD1 matches at 7 bases. J lost 1 base, V lost 2 bases, and 2 bases had no gene match. The germline V gene encodes CDR1 KGHDR and CDR2 SFDVKD. CDR3 size: 15 residues. The CDR3 nucleotides read TGTGCCACCAGTGATTACAGGGGCGGCACAGATACGCAGTATTTT. Its protein product is CATSDYRGGTDTQYF.

This clonotype has just a few counts. The chain has TRBV30 and TRBJ2-7; D gene unclear. This CDR3 region has 14 residues. The V gene's germline CDR1 is GTSNPN and CDR2 SVGIG (reference sequence). Deletions cut 2 bases from V and 3 bases from J, with 14 bases between. The CDR3 loop reads CAWSPPATGYEQYF. Here the CDR3 DNA reads TGTGCCTGGAGTCCACCCGCAACGGGCTACGAGCAGTACTTC.

This clonotype was picked up many times. The V gene is TRBV6-1, the J gene TRBJ2-4; D call uncertain. V lost 6 bases, J lost 0 bases, and 9 bases lay in between. Germline loops: CDR1 MNHNS, CDR2 SASEGT. The CDR3 is 14 amino acids. In DNA, the CDR3 is TGTGCCAGCAGCCCCCATGTAGCCAAAAACATTCAGTACTTC. Encoded protein: CASSPHVAKNIQYF.

This clonotype was seen many times. This sequence joins TRBV20-1 and TRBJ2-3, with D unclear. V shed 1 base and J shed 3 bases, with 11 bases lying between them. Looked up from germline, CDR1 is DFQATT and CDR2 is SNEGSKA (reference sequence). This CDR3 spans 14 amino acids. CDR3 bases: TGCAGTGCTAGAGGACCTACTTTGACAGATACGCAGTATTTT. This sequence encodes CSARGPTLTDTQYF.

V gene TRBV11-3 combines with J gene TRBJ1-2, with 7 bases matching TRBD1. After removal of 5 bases from V and 8 bases from J, the junction contained 14 bases not matched to a gene. Germline-derived CDR1 and CDR2 are SGHNT and YENEEA. The CDR3 extends over 15 amino acids. The CDR3: CASSSRRKGAGGYTF. DNA of the CDR3: TGTGCCAGCAGCAGCCGCCGGAAGGGGGCAGGGGGCTACACCTTC.

This clonotype was picked up many times. The J gene is TRBJ2-7, the V gene TRBV6-1, with 8 nucleotides matching TRBD1. Germline CDR1 is MNHNS and CDR2 is SASEGT. V gave up 3 bases and J gave up 2 bases; unmatched junction bases: 6. The CDR3 sequence is 15 residues long. The CDR3 DNA follows: TGTGCCAGCAGTGACACAGGGGGTTCCCCCTACGAGCAGTACTTC. Translation gives CASSDTGGSPYEQYF.

The rearrangement uses TRBV29-1 and TRBJ1-1, with 7 bases that match TRBD1. Germline loops: CDR1 SQVTM, CDR2 ANQGSEA. V lost 7 bases, J lost 6 bases, and 11 bases stayed unmatched. CDR3 length: 13 amino acids. CDR3 amino acids: CSGRRQGGPEAFF. CDR3 in DNA: TGCAGCGGCAGAAGGCAGGGGGGGCCTGAAGCTTTCTTT.

The rearrangement joins TRBV7-9 to TRBJ2-3; TRBD2 is a possible D gene (5 bases). V dropped 5 bases and J dropped 1 base, with 13 bases sitting between them. Germline V CDR1 and CDR2: SEHNR, FQNEAQ (reference sequence). The length of the CDR3 is 15 residues. CDR3 sequence (DNA): TGTGCCAGCAGCACGCAGCGGACCCGCACAGATACGCAGTATTTT. As protein: CASSTQRTRTDTQYF.

As DNA, the CDR3 is TGTGCCAGCAGCAATACACAGGGCCCAGGCTATGGCTACACCTTC. Residues: CASSNTQGPGYGYTF. The V call is TRBV6-6, the J call TRBJ1-2, with a weak D call TRBD1 (6 bases). This CDR3 comprises 15 residues. CDR1 and CDR2 from the germline V gene are MNHNY and SVGAGI (reference sequence). V was clipped by 6 bases and J by 4 bases, with 18 bases between them.

Many counts were recorded for this clonotype. The rearrangement uses TRBV5-1 and TRBJ2-5; 12 nucleotides align to TRBD2. The CDR3 totals 15 residues. With 4 bases clipped from V and 5 bases from J, the junction kept 6 bases outside the gene matches. In germline, CDR1 is SGHRS, CDR2 YFSETQ. The CDR3 region is CASSAGLAGMETQYF. The CDR3, as DNA: TGCGCCAGCAGCGCCGGACTAGCGGGGATGGAGACCCAGTACTTC. Drawing the rest from reference TRBV5-1 and TRBJ2-5, the complete variable domain is KAGVTQTPRYLIKTRGQQVTLSCSPISGHRSVSWYQQTPGQGLQFLFEYFSETQRNKGNFPGRFSGRQFSNSRSEMNVSTLELGDSALYLCASSAGLAGMETQYFGPGTRLLVL.

This clonotype was picked up a small number of times. The rearrangement joins TRBV11-2 to TRBJ2-1, with TRBD2 as a possible D gene (5 bases). V dropped 1 base and J dropped 8 bases, with 21 bases sitting between them. Germline values: CDR1 SGHAT, CDR2 FQNNGV. The CDR3 totals 17 residues. The CDR3 reads CASSLGRLLLTGDEQFF. The CDR3 nucleotides are TGTGCCAGCAGCTTAGGGCGACTACTATTAACTGGCGATGAGCAGTTCTTC.

This clonotype has only a few counts. The rearrangement joins TRBV5-1 to TRBJ2-7; no clear D. CDR3 length: 14 amino acids. V lost 5 bases to trimming and J lost 1 base, with 13 bases between them. Germline CDR1 is SGHRS and CDR2 is YFSETQ. The CDR3 is CASSPGEYSYEQYF. The CDR3 DNA sequence: TGCGCCAGCAGTCCAGGAGAGTATTCCTACGAGCAGTACTTC.

The chain recombines TRBV7-9 with TRBJ1-1; 8 bases line up with TRBD1. V lost 5 bases to trimming and J lost 3 bases; unmatched junction nucleotides: 11. The CDR3 loop spans 16 amino acids. In germline, CDR1 is SEHNR, CDR2 FQNEAQ (reference sequence). Written as DNA, the CDR3 is TGTGCCAGCAGCCCCCTCCCCGGGACAGGAGACACTGAAGCTTTCTTT. Translated, it gives CASSPLPGTGDTEAFF.

Of note for this clonotype: A junction boundary mismatches the germline segment, possibly from a read error. This rearrangement joins TRBV5-1 to TRBJ2-3; TRBD1 agrees at 7 bases. Germline V gives CDR1 SGHRS, CDR2 YFSETQ. This CDR3 contains 17 residues. CDR3 DNA sequence: TGCGCCCGCAGCACACGACAGGGCGTAGCTAGGTCAGATACGCAGTATTTT. It is translated as CARSTRQGVARSDTQYF.

The chain employs TRBV28 and TRBJ1-4; no definite D call. Trimming took 2 bases from V and 7 from J, leaving 14 bases between them. The CDR3 has 15 amino acids. Per germline, CDR1 MDHEN and CDR2 SYDVKM. CDR3 region: CASSLDTLRSEKLFF. As DNA, the CDR3 is TGTGCCAGCAGTTTAGACACGCTAAGGAGTGAAAAACTGTTTTTT.

This clonotype was counted at least ten times. This rearrangement joins TRBV5-1 to TRBJ1-6; TRBD1 agrees at 8 bases. J gave up 12 bases and V 4 bases, and 3 bases lay outside the gene matches. This CDR3 comprises 12 residues. Germline V lookup: CDR1 SGHRS, CDR2 YFSETQ. CDR3 DNA sequence: TGCGCCAGCAGCAAACAGGGGGAACCCCTCCACTTT. Its translation is CASSKQGEPLHF.

This clonotype has a handful of counts. The genes are TRBV2 and TRBJ1-1; D is possibly TRBD1 (5 bases). CDR1 SNHLY and CDR2 FYNNEI come from the germline V gene. The V and J ends lost 6 bases and 0 bases respectively, with 11 bases between them. The CDR3 contains 14 residues. The CDR3 loop reads CASRPTEMNTEAFF. The CDR3 coding sequence is TGTGCCAGCAGACCGACAGAGATGAACACTGAAGCTTTCTTT. Using reference TRBV2 and TRBJ1-1 for the parts outside the CDR3, the full variable domain is EPEVTQTPSHQVTQMGQEVILRCVPISNHLYFYWYRQILGQKVEFLVSFYNNEISEKSEIFDDQFSVERPDGSNFTLKIRSTKLEDSAMYFCASRPTEMNTEAFFGQGTRLTVV.

The chain employs TRBV7-2 and TRBJ2-1, with 11 bases aligning to TRBD2. J lost 15 bases, V lost 2 bases, and 27 bases had no gene match. Germline lookup yields CDR1 SGHTA and CDR2 FQGNSA. The CDR3 consists of 20 residues. CDR3: CASSLRYFGDSPLAGGSRFF. Here the CDR3 DNA reads TGTGCCAGCAGCTTAAGGTATTTCGGGGACTCGCCGCTAGCGGGGGGATCGAGGTTCTTC. The full variable domain, with the rest looked up from reference TRBV7-2 and TRBJ2-1, is GAGVSQSPSNKVTEKGKDVELRCDPISGHTALYWYRQSLGQGLEFLIYFQGNSAPDKSGLPSDRFSAERTGGSVSTLTIQRTQQEDSAVYLCASSLRYFGDSPLAGGSRFFGPGTRLTVL.